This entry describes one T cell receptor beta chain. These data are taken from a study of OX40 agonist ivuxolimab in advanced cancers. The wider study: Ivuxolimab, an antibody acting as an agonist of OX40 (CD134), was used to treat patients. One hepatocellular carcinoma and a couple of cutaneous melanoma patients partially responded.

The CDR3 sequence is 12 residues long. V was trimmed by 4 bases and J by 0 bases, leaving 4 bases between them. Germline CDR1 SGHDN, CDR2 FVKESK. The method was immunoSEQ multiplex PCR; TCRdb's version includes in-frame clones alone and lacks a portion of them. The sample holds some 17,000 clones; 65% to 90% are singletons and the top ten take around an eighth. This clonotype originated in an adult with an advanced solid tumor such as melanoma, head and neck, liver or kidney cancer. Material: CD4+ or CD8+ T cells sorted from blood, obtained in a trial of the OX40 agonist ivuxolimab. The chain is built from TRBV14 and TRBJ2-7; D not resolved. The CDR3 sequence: CASSPSSYEQYF. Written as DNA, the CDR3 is TGTGCCAGCAGCCCGAGCTCCTACGAGCAGTACTTC.